The next 9 T cell receptor beta chains were all read from a single sample in a study of cytomegalovirus exposure and HLA in healthy donors. Both 60 Vbeta primers and 13 Jbeta primers went into the PCR. Produced via immunoSEQ multiplex PCR; TCRdb's table is partial and in-frame only. Among about 98,000 clones, roughly two thirds were seen once, and the ten largest hold around 2.3%. Input material: PBMCs. The receptors were sampled from a man aged 45-60 years in good health and CMV-seronegative.

The V call is TRBV29-1, the J call TRBJ2-4; the D is unclear. The J call may be wrong; the DNA end is better matched by TRBJ2-7. The CDR3 is 12 residues long. In germline, CDR1 is SQVTM, CDR2 ANQGSEA. CDR3 amino acids: CSVRLLTYEQYF. The DNA of the CDR3 is TGCAGCGTTAGATTGTTAACCTACGAGCAGTACTTC.

In this sample, this clone turned up a few times. CDR3 region: CASRTGTDFTYGYTF. CDR3 bases: TGTGCCAGTAGGACCGGGACAGACTTCACCTATGGCTACACCTTC. The chain couples TRBV19 to TRBJ1-2; 7 bases align to TRBD1. V lost 6 bases to trimming and J lost 4 bases; unmatched junction nucleotides: 11. This CDR3 comprises 15 residues. The germline CDR1 and CDR2 sequences are LNHDA and SQIVND (reference sequence).

This clone was detected only once. This CDR3 reads CAGKPGQGREQYF. CDR3 coding DNA: TGTGCCGGGAAACCGGGACAGGGACGCGAGCAGTACTTC. The chain links TRBV6-1 to TRBJ2-7; TRBD1 matches 9 bases. Germline-derived CDR1 and CDR2 are MNHNS and SASEGT. This CDR3 spans 13 amino acids. The ends lost 11 bases at V and 6 bases at J; junction bases unmatched: 11.

In this sample, this clone turned up a few times. V is TRBV29-1 and J is TRBJ2-3, with D possibly matching TRBD1 (6 bases). The CDR3 is 14 amino acids. V shed 4 bases and J shed 6 bases, with 17 bases lying between them. The V gene's germline CDR1 is SQVTM and CDR2 ANQGSEA. The CDR3, as DNA: TGCAGCGTTGTGGCGGGCAGGGGTGCGGATACGCAGTATTTT. Protein sequence: CSVVAGRGADTQYF.

The chain links TRBV6-5 to TRBJ1-2; D gene unclear. Germline values: CDR1 MNHEY, CDR2 SVGAGI. The V and J ends lost 6 bases and 4 bases respectively, with 9 bases between them. The CDR3 has 12 amino acids. CDR3 sequence: CASSTDTYGYTF. DNA of the CDR3: TGTGCCAGCAGCACAGATACCTATGGCTACACCTTC.

The chain carries TRBV19 and TRBJ2-5; the D gene is possibly TRBD2 (5 bases). The V end was cut by 4 bases, the J end by 0 bases, with 15 bases between. Germline assignment: CDR1 LNHDA and CDR2 SQIVND (reference sequence). The CDR3 spans 16 residues. The DNA for the CDR3 is TGTGCCAGTAGTACTCTGGTAGCGCCCAACCAAGAGACCCAGTACTTC. Protein: CASSTLVAPNQETQYF.

V gene TRBV7-9 combines with J gene TRBJ2-5; 12 bases match TRBD2. V was pared by 5 bases and J by 11 bases, with 12 bases of the junction left unmatched. The CDR3 runs 15 residues. From germline, CDR1 is SEHNR and CDR2 FQNEAQ (reference sequence). The CDR3 DNA is TGTGCCAGCAGCCCGGCTAGCGGGGGGGCCGGGGAGCAGTACTTC. It encodes CASSPASGGAGEQYF.

This chain joins TRBV6-6 and TRBJ2-1; TRBD1 might be the D (6 bases). Germline V gene sequence: CDR1 MNHNY, CDR2 SVGAGI (reference sequence). Deletions cut 4 bases from V and 7 bases from J, with 17 bases between. The CDR3 is 15 residues long. CDR3 loop: CASSSTGLPGNEQFF. The CDR3 nucleotides are TGTGCCAGCAGTTCCACAGGGCTCCCAGGGAATGAGCAGTTCTTC.

This clone has a handful of counts. The CDR3, as DNA: TGTGCCAGCAGTTTAAAGCCACAGGCCTATAGCAATCAGCCCCAGCATTTT. Translation: CASSLKPQAYSNQPQHF. The chain employs TRBV27 and TRBJ1-5; D is possibly TRBD1 (5 bases). V was clipped by 2 bases and J by 0 bases, with 14 bases between them. Looked up from germline, CDR1 is MNHEY and CDR2 is SMNVEV (reference sequence). This CDR3 spans 17 amino acids.